This T cell receptor beta chain was recovered during a study of blood T cell repertoires in COVID-19. The CDR3 loop spans 15 amino acids. With V trimmed by 1 base and J by 10 bases, 5 bases remained unmatched. From germline, CDR1 is LGHDT and CDR2 YNNKEL (reference sequence). Profiling relied on immunoSEQ multiplex PCR, and the TCRdb table lists in-frame clones only, not all of them. The data contain 270,000 or so clones, about 86% of them singletons. The rearrangement links TRBV3-1 (or the pseudogene TRBV3-2) to TRBJ1-6, with TRBD1 matching 9 bases. The sequence was obtained from a man aged 45-60 years who had recovered from COVID-19. Sample: PBMCs or T cells enriched from blood (not recorded which). The CDR3 DNA is TGTGCCAGCAGCCAAGCGGACAGGGGAGGCTCACCCCTCCACTTT. This encodes CASSQADRGGSPLHF.